This passage covers 16 T cell receptor beta chains from one sample sequenced in a study of T cells after yellow fever vaccination. In TCRdb, the 5' RACE reads were re-called with MiXCR into one record per CDR3 protein. Of about 26,000 distinct CDR3 sequences listed, roughly 4.5% are singletons. The input for sequencing was PBMCs, either bulk or a sorted T-cell subset (CD4+, CD8+, memory, or dextramer-sorted; not recorded which), taken on the day of the yellow fever booster vaccination. The origin of the receptors is a man between 18 and 35 years old who received the YFV17D yellow fever vaccine.

This clonotype was recorded many times. V is TRBV7-9 and J is TRBJ2-1, with D possibly being TRBD2 (6 bases). The CDR3 consists of 11 residues. Trimming removed 4 bases at V and 15 bases at J, with 13 bases between. The germline gives CDR1 SEHNR, CDR2 FQNEAQ (reference sequence). CDR3 amino acids: CASSSLAGSFF. The CDR3 DNA follows: TGTGCCAGCAGCTCCCTGGCGGGATCGTTCTTC. Based on the CDR3 plus reference TRBV7-9 and TRBJ2-1, the full variable domain is DTGVSQNPRHKITKRGQNVTFRCDPISEHNRLYWYRQTLGQGPEFLTYFQNEAQLEKSRLLSDRFSAERPKGSFSTLEIQRTEQGDSAMYLCASSSLAGSFFGPGTRLTVL.

The sample holds many counts of this clonotype. The chain employs TRBV24-1 and TRBJ2-7; D gene uncertain. V dropped 0 bases and J dropped 2 bases, with 10 bases sitting between them. The CDR3 runs to 15 residues. Germline V gene sequence: CDR1 KGHDR, CDR2 SFDVKD. The CDR3 DNA reads TGTGCCACCAGTGATTTGCAAGTTCAGCCCTACGAGCAGTACGTC. It translates to CATSDLQVQPYEQYV.

This clonotype was detected ten times or more. This chain links TRBV5-1 with TRBJ2-1; 8 bases line up with TRBD2. V gave up 5 bases and J gave up 2 bases; unmatched junction bases: 0. In germline, CDR1 is SGHRS, CDR2 YFSETQ. The CDR3 runs 13 residues. CDR3: CASSSGAYNEQFF. CDR3 nucleotide sequence: TGCGCCAGCAGTAGCGGGGCCTACAATGAGCAGTTCTTC.

This clonotype has a count of ten or more. The gene calls are TRBV7-2 and TRBJ1-2, with D unclear. CDR3 length: 13 residues. Germline V gene sequence: CDR1 SGHTA, CDR2 FQGNSA. The V and J ends lost 1 base and 8 bases respectively, with 11 bases between them. The chain's CDR3 is CASSLGRERGYTF. The CDR3, as DNA: TGTGCCAGCAGCTTAGGGAGAGAAAGGGGCTACACCTTC.

The J gene is TRBJ2-1, the V gene TRBV19, with 8 bases that match TRBD2. The V gene's germline CDR1 is LNHDA and CDR2 SQIVND (reference sequence). The CDR3 is made up of 15 amino acids. V was clipped by 5 bases and J by 6 bases; unmatched bases: 9. CDR3 in DNA: TGTGCCAGTAGTGTGGTACAGCGGGAGAGCAATGAGCAGTTCTTC. It codes for CASSVVQRESNEQFF. The entire variable domain, with the rest obtained from reference TRBV19 and TRBJ2-1, is as follows: DGGITQSPKYLFRKEGQNVTLSCEQNLNHDAMYWYRQDPGQGLRLIYYSQIVNDFQKGDIAEGYSVSREKKESFPLTVTSAQKNPTAFYLCASSVVQRESNEQFFGPGTRLTVL.

The sample holds many counts of this clonotype. V usage is TRBV6-5 and J usage is TRBJ1-6, with 8 nucleotides matching TRBD1. After removal of 11 bases from V and 5 bases from J, the junction contained 5 bases not matched to a gene. The CDR3 length is 13 residues. CDR1 MNHEY and CDR2 SVGAGI come from the germline V gene. The CDR3 DNA is TGTGCCGTAACGGACAGGGATAATTCACCCCTCCACTTT. It yields the protein CAVTDRDNSPLHF.

This clonotype came up many times. The chain combines TRBV20-1 with TRBJ2-3; a possible D gene is TRBD2 (6 bases). This CDR3 comprises 14 residues. V was trimmed by 6 bases and J by 0 bases, leaving 13 bases between them. Per germline, CDR1 DFQATT and CDR2 SNEGSKA (reference sequence). In DNA form, the CDR3 reads TGCAGTGCGCGGAAGGAGGGAAGCACAGATACGCAGTATTTT. It specifies CSARKEGSTDTQYF.

This clonotype occurred many times. The chain carries TRBV4-3 and TRBJ2-3, with 14 nucleotides matching TRBD2. Germline CDR1 reads LGHNA; CDR2 reads YSLEER. V trimming: 4 bases; J trimming: 5 bases; junction bases outside the gene matches: 8. CDR3 size: 17 residues. The DNA of the CDR3 is TGCGCCAGCAGCCTTTTGACTAGCGGGGGGGTAGTAGATACGCAGTATTTT. Translating gives CASSLLTSGGVVDTQYF.

This clonotype has at least ten counts. The chain links TRBV7-9 to TRBJ2-3; 12 nucleotides match TRBD1. V lost 4 bases to trimming and J lost 6 bases; unmatched junction nucleotides: 8. The CDR3 totals 16 residues. Germline values: CDR1 SEHNR, CDR2 FQNEAQ (reference sequence). The CDR3, as DNA: TGTGCCAGCAGCTCGACCGGGACAGGGGGCCTCGATACGCAGTATTTT. It translates to CASSSTGTGGLDTQYF. The variable domain in full, completed from reference TRBV7-9 and TRBJ2-3, reads DTGVSQNPRHKITKRGQNVTFRCDPISEHNRLYWYRQTLGQGPEFLTYFQNEAQLEKSRLLSDRFSAERPKGSFSTLEIQRTEQGDSAMYLCASSSTGTGGLDTQYFGPGTRLTVL.

This clonotype was observed many times. This chain's CDR3 is CASSLEQPGSPLHF. DNA for the CDR3: TGCGCCAGCAGCTTGGAACAGCCCGGATCACCCCTCCACTTT. V usage is TRBV5-1 and J usage is TRBJ1-6, with D unclear. The V gene lost 0 bases and the J gene lost 10 bases, with 11 bases spanning the gap. CDR1 and CDR2 from the germline V gene are SGHRS and YFSETQ. The CDR3 runs to 14 residues.

This clonotype was observed at least ten times. V and J are TRBV2 and TRBJ2-5; the match to TRBD1 covers 8 bases. J lost 5 bases, V lost 4 bases, and 3 bases had no gene match. CDR1 and CDR2 (germline): SNHLY, FYNNEI. The CDR3 sequence is 13 residues long. The CDR3 spells CASSVTGEETQYF. The CDR3 DNA reads TGTGCCAGCAGTGTGACAGGGGAGGAGACCCAGTACTTC.

Ten or more counts support this clonotype. The CDR3 protein is CASSQSKKQGFYGYTF. The CDR3, as DNA: TGTGCCAGCAGCCAAAGCAAGAAACAGGGCTTCTATGGCTACACCTTC. The chain uses TRBV14 and TRBJ1-2; TRBD1 might be the D (6 bases). Germline V gene lookup returns CDR1 SGHDN and CDR2 FVKESK. V was clipped by 2 bases and J by 4 bases, with 17 bases between them. The length of the CDR3 is 16 residues.

As to this clonotype: A junction boundary mismatches the germline segment, possibly from a read error. The rearrangement joins TRBV19 to TRBJ1-3; D uncertain. This CDR3 is built from 14 residues. Germline values: CDR1 LNHDA, CDR2 SQIVND (reference sequence). The CDR3 is CASSVTRSGNTIDF. The CDR3 DNA sequence: TGTGCCAGTAGTGTGACCCGCTCTGGAAACACCATAGATTTT.

This clonotype has at least ten counts. This chain uses TRBV7-9 with TRBJ1-1, with D unresolved. CDR1 and CDR2 (germline): SEHNR, FQNEAQ (reference sequence). The length of the CDR3 is 13 residues. The germline V and J ends were trimmed by 3 bases and 4 bases, with 9 bases remaining between them. For the CDR3, the DNA is TGTGCCAGCAGCTTGACCAAAGGCACTGAAGCTTTCTTT. It yields the protein CASSLTKGTEAFF.

This clonotype was counted at least ten times. The rearrangement joins TRBV5-1 to TRBJ2-1, with TRBD2 matching over 7 bases. Germline CDR1 reads SGHRS; CDR2 reads YFSETQ. Trimming removed 4 bases from V and 5 bases from J; junction bases left unmatched: 6. This CDR3 is 14 amino acids long. Here the CDR3 DNA reads TGCGCCAGCAGCCGGCCGGCGGGGGACAATGAGCAGTTCTTC. Amino acid sequence: CASSRPAGDNEQFF.

There are many counts of this clonotype. The chain links TRBV20-1 to TRBJ2-4; TRBD2 agrees at 8 bases. The germline gives CDR1 DFQATT, CDR2 SNEGSKA (reference sequence). V shed 3 bases, J shed 2 bases, and the junction held 12 bases outside the gene matches. The CDR3 is 17 residues long. The CDR3 here is CSASDLAGRNTKNIQYF. CDR3 DNA: TGCAGTGCTAGCGATTTAGCGGGAAGAAATACCAAAAACATTCAGTACTTC.